The 15 T cell receptor beta chains presented below share a single source sample, sequenced in a study of graft-versus-host responses after intestinal transplantation. The table came from immunoSEQ multiplex PCR; TCRdb's copy has only in-frame clones and leaves some out. The profile shows fewer than 100,000 clones, about 83% of them singletons. The sample was PBMCs, taken 255 days after intestinal transplant. The receptors come from a human patient who received an intestinal transplant, so some T cells may come from the graft donor.

V and J are TRBV5-5 and TRBJ2-1; the D is unclear. The germline CDR1 and CDR2 sequences are SGHKS and YYEKEE (reference sequence). Trimming removed 3 bases at V and 7 bases at J, with 5 bases between. The CDR3 is made up of 11 amino acids. CDR3 sequence reads: CASSSFNEQFF. The CDR3 nucleotides are TGTGCCAGCAGCTCCTTTAATGAGCAGTTCTTC.

DNA for the CDR3: TGTGCCAGCACCAACAGGGGCACCGGGGAGCTGTTTTTT. Translated, it gives CASTNRGTGELFF. The V and J genes are TRBV6-1 and TRBJ2-2; 7 bases agree with TRBD1. This CDR3 has 13 amino acids. CDR1 is MNHNS, CDR2 SASEGT, per germline. V was clipped by 7 bases and J by 4 bases; unmatched bases: 3.

CDR3 sequence: CASSTGGQSNQPQHF. The DNA of the CDR3 is TGTGCCAGTAGTACCGGGGGACAGAGCAATCAGCCCCAGCATTTT. The V gene is TRBV19, the J gene TRBJ1-5; TRBD1 aligns across 7 bases. The CDR3 length is 15 residues. From germline, CDR1 is LNHDA and CDR2 SQIVND (reference sequence). The V gene end was trimmed by 4 bases and the J gene end by 1 base; junction bases not matched to a gene: 4.

This rearrangement joins TRBV2 to TRBJ2-7; maybe TRBD1 (6 bases). V shed 2 bases and J shed 1 base, with 12 bases lying between them. In germline, CDR1 is SNHLY, CDR2 FYNNEI. This CDR3 contains 15 residues. CDR3 sequence: CASSEQARGSYEQYF. The DNA of the CDR3 is TGTGCCAGCAGTGAACAAGCCAGGGGTTCCTACGAGCAGTACTTC. Complete variable domain (other parts from reference TRBV2 and TRBJ2-7): EPEVTQTPSHQVTQMGQEVILRCVPISNHLYFYWYRQILGQKVEFLVSFYNNEISEKSEIFDDQFSVERPDGSNFTLKIRSTKLEDSAMYFCASSEQARGSYEQYFGPGTRLTVT.

The V call is TRBV7-2, the J call TRBJ1-2; D might be TRBD1 (6 bases). The CDR3 spans 16 residues. V was pared by 1 base and J by 3 bases, with 15 bases between. CDR1 and CDR2 (germline): SGHTA, FQGNSA. The CDR3: CASSLDIGGTYYGYTF. The CDR3 nucleotides read TGTGCCAGCAGCTTAGATATCGGGGGGACATACTATGGCTACACCTTC.

The chain has TRBV19 and TRBJ2-7, with 7 bases lining up with TRBD1. This CDR3 has 13 residues. In germline, CDR1 is LNHDA, CDR2 SQIVND (reference sequence). With V trimmed by 3 bases and J by 2 bases, 1 base remained unmatched. This CDR3 reads CASSMQGAYEQYF. The CDR3 DNA sequence: TGTGCCAGTAGTATGCAGGGGGCCTACGAGCAGTACTTC.

The V and J genes are TRBV6-1 and TRBJ2-1; 16 bases align to TRBD2. Germline V lookup: CDR1 MNHNS, CDR2 SASEGT. The CDR3 contains 19 residues. After removal of 2 bases from V and 4 bases from J, the junction contained 8 bases not matched to a gene. The CDR3 sequence is CASSERGLAGGRKYNEQFF. The DNA for the CDR3 is TGTGCCAGCAGTGAACGGGGACTAGCGGGAGGGAGGAAGTACAATGAGCAGTTCTTC.

The chain links TRBV2 to TRBJ1-4, with 8 bases matching TRBD1. Germline lookup yields CDR1 SNHLY and CDR2 FYNNEI. V gave up 6 bases and J gave up 7 bases; unmatched junction bases: 10. The CDR3 spans 15 residues. The CDR3: CASSLIQGGGEKLFF. The CDR3 DNA is TGTGCCAGCAGCCTGATACAGGGGGGTGGTGAAAAACTGTTTTTT. Full variable domain (rest looked up from reference TRBV2 and TRBJ1-4): EPEVTQTPSHQVTQMGQEVILRCVPISNHLYFYWYRQILGQKVEFLVSFYNNEISEKSEIFDDQFSVERPDGSNFTLKIRSTKLEDSAMYFCASSLIQGGGEKLFFGSGTQLSVL.

The chain uses TRBV30 and TRBJ1-6; D call uncertain. There are 16 residues in the CDR3. Germline-derived CDR1 and CDR2 are GTSNPN and SVGIG (reference sequence). The V and J ends lost 3 bases and 0 bases respectively, with 12 bases between them. The CDR3: CAWRRLRSSYNSPLHF. CDR3 DNA sequence: TGTGCCTGGAGGAGGTTGAGAAGCTCCTATAATTCACCCCTCCACTTT.

V and J are TRBV6-1 and TRBJ2-7; 8 nucleotides line up with TRBD1. The germline CDR1 and CDR2 sequences are MNHNS and SASEGT. This CDR3 is 15 amino acids long. V trimming: 5 bases; J trimming: 5 bases; junction bases outside the gene matches: 11. CDR3 coding DNA: TGTGCCAGCAGTTCTTTCTCCCTGGACAGGGACGAGCAGTACTTC. This encodes CASSSFSLDRDEQYF.

The CDR3 protein is CASTLAGGAGTQYF. The CDR3 DNA reads TGTGCCAGCACCCTTGCAGGGGGCGCGGGGACCCAGTACTTC. The rearrangement links TRBV11-2 to TRBJ2-5, with 8 nucleotides matching TRBD1. Germline values: CDR1 SGHAT, CDR2 FQNNGV. The CDR3 spans 14 residues. With V trimmed by 7 bases and J by 7 bases, 11 bases remained unmatched.

The rearrangement links TRBV27 to TRBJ1-5; the D is unclear. The length of the CDR3 is 16 residues. CDR1 MNHEY and CDR2 SMNVEV come from the germline V gene (reference sequence). The V and J ends lost 3 bases and 6 bases respectively, with 18 bases between them. In DNA, the CDR3 is TGTGCCAGCAGTTTGAGGGCGATCCCCCGGGGTCAGCCCCAGCATTTT. As protein: CASSLRAIPRGQPQHF.

This clone was counted a single time. The V and J genes are TRBV7-9 and TRBJ2-1, with 9 bases matching TRBD2. CDR3 size: 16 residues. Germline assignment: CDR1 SEHNR and CDR2 FQNEAQ (reference sequence). V lost 5 bases, J lost 0 bases, and 5 bases stayed unmatched. The CDR3 coding sequence is TGTGCCAGCAGCGTTATAGCGGGAGTCTCCTACAATGAGCAGTTCTTC. Translating gives CASSVIAGVSYNEQFF.

This CDR3 is CATSGDRLSIAKNIQYF. CDR3 bases: TGTGCCACCAGCGGGGACCGCCTCAGCATAGCCAAAAACATTCAGTACTTC. The V call is TRBV15, the J call TRBJ2-4; D is possibly TRBD1 or TRBD2 (5 bases each). CDR1 is LNHNV, CDR2 YYDKDF, per germline (reference sequence). Trimming stripped 5 bases from V and 0 bases from J, with 17 bases between. This CDR3 is built from 17 residues.

V and J are TRBV5-6 and TRBJ2-1; D remains unclear. CDR1 and CDR2 from the germline V gene are SGHDT and YYEEEE. Trimming pared 5 bases from V and 2 bases from J, leaving 14 bases between. This CDR3 has 15 amino acids. Here the CDR3 DNA reads TGTGCCAGCAGGGAGACTCAGTCCCCCTACAATGAGCAGTTCTTC. Its translation is CASRETQSPYNEQFF.